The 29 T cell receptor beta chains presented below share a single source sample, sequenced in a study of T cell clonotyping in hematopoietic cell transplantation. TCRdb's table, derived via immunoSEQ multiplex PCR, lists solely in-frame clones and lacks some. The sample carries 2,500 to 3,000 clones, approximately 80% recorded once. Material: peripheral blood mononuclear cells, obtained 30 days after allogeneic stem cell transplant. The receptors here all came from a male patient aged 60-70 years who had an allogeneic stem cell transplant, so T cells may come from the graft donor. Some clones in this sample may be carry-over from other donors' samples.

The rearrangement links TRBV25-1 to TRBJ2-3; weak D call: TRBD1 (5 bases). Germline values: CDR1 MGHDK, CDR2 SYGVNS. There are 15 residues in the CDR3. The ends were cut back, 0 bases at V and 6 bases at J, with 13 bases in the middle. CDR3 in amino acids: CASSEYQGQGDTQYF. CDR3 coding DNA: TGTGCCAGCAGTGAATACCAGGGCCAAGGGGATACGCAGTATTTT.

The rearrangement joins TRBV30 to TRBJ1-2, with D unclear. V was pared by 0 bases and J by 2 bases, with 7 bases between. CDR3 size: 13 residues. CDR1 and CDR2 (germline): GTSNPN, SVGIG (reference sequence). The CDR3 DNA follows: TGTGCCTGGAGTGTACGGGAAAACTATGGCTACACCTTC. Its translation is CAWSVRENYGYTF.

The CDR3 bases are TGTGCCAGCAGTTCCCCACCGGGACTAGCGGGAAGAGCGGGGCTCGAGCAGTACTTC. It yields the protein CASSSPPGLAGRAGLEQYF. The chain employs TRBV28 and TRBJ2-7; 13 bases align to TRBD2. V lost 4 bases and J lost 6; bases outside the gene matches: 18. Germline loops: CDR1 MDHEN, CDR2 SYDVKM. The CDR3 is 19 residues long.

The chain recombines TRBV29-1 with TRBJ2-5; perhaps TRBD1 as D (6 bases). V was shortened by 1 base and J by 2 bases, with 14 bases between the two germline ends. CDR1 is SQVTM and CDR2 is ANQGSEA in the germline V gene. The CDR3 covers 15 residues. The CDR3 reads CSVEGLTGLQETQYF. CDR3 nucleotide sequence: TGCAGCGTTGAAGGGTTGACAGGCCTTCAAGAGACCCAGTACTTC. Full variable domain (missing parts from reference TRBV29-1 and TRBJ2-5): SAVISQKPSRDICQRGTSLTIQCQVDSQVTMMFWYRQQPGQSLTLIATANQGSEATYESGFVIDKFPISRPNLTFSTLTVSNMSPEDSSIYLCSVEGLTGLQETQYFGPGTRLLVL.

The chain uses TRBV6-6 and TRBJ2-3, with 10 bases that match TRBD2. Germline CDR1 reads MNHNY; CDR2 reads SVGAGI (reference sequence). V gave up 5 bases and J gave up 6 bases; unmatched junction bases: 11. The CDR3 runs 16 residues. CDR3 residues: CASSPPQREGRDTQYF. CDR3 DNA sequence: TGTGCCAGCAGTCCCCCCCAGCGGGAGGGCCGTGATACGCAGTATTTT.

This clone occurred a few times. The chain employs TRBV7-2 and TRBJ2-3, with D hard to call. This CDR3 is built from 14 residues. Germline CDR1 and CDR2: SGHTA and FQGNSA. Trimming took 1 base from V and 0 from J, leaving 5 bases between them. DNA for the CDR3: TGTGCCAGCAGCTTAGTCGGCAGCACAGATACGCAGTATTTT. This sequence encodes CASSLVGSTDTQYF. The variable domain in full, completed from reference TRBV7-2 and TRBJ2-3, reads GAGVSQSPSNKVTEKGKDVELRCDPISGHTALYWYRQSLGQGLEFLIYFQGNSAPDKSGLPSDRFSAERTGGSVSTLTIQRTQQEDSAVYLCASSLVGSTDTQYFGPGTRLTVL.

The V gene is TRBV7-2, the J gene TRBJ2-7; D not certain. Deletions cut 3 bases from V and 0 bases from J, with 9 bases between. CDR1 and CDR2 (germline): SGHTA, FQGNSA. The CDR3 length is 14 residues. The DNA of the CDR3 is TGTGCCAGCAGCTTGTTAAGGAGCTCCTACGAGCAGTACTTC. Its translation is CASSLLRSSYEQYF.

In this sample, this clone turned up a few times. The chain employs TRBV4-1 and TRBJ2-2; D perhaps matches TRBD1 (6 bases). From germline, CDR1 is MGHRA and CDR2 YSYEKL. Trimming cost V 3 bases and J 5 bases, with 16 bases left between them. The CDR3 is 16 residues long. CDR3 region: CASSHPPGQGTGELFF. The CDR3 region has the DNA TGCGCCAGCAGCCACCCCCCGGGACAAGGAACCGGGGAGCTGTTTTTT.

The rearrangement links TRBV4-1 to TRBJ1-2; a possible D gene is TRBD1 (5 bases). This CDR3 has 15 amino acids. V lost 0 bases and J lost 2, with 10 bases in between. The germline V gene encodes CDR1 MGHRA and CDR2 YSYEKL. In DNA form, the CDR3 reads TGCGCCAGCAGCCAAGAAAACAGGATAAACTATGGCTACACCTTC. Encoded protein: CASSQENRINYGYTF.

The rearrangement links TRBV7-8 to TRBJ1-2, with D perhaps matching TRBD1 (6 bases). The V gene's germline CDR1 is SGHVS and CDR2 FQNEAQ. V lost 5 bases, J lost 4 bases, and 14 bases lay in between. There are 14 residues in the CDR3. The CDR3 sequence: CASSTRQDLYGYTF. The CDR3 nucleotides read TGTGCCAGCAGCACCCGACAGGACCTCTATGGCTACACCTTC. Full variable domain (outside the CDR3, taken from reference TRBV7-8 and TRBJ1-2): GAGVSQSPRYKVAKRGQDVALRCDPISGHVSLFWYQQALGQGPEFLTYFQNEAQLDKSGLPSDRFFAERPEGSVSTLKIQRTQQEDSAVYLCASSTRQDLYGYTFGSGTRLTVV.

The CDR3 nucleotides are TGCGCCAGCAGCGCAGGGGCCGTAGGGGAAGCTTTCTTT. Its translation is CASSAGAVGEAFF. J is TRBJ1-1 and V is TRBV5-1, with D possibly TRBD1 on 6 matching bases. Between the trimmed V and J ends, which lost 4 bases and 8 bases, there was a span of 15 bases. The CDR3 has 13 residues. From germline, CDR1 is SGHRS and CDR2 YFSETQ.

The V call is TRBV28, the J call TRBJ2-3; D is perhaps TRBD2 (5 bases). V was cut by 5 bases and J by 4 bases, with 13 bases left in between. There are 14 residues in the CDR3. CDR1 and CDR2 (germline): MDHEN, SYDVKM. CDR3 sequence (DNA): TGTGCCAGCAGTAGAGATCAGCGGTCAGATACGCAGTATTTT. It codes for CASSRDQRSDTQYF.

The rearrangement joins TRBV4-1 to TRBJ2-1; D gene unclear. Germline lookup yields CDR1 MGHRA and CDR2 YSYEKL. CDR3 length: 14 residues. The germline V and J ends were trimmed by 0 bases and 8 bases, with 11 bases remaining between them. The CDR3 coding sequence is TGCGCCAGCAGCCAAGATGCAGGTGCGGATGAGCAGTTCTTC. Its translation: CASSQDAGADEQFF.

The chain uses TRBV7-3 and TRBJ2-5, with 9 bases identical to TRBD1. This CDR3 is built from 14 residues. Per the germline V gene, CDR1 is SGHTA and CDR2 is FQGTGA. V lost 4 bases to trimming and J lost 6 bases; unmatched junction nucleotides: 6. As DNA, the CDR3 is TGTGCCAGCAGCTCCGGGACAGGGCCAAAGACCCAGTACTTC. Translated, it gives CASSSGTGPKTQYF.

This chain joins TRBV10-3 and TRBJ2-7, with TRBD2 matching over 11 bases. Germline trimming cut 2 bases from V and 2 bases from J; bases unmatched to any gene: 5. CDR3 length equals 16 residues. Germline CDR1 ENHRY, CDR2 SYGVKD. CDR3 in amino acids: CAISERLAGSTYEQYF. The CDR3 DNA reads TGTGCCATCAGTGAGAGACTAGCGGGGAGTACCTACGAGCAGTACTTC.

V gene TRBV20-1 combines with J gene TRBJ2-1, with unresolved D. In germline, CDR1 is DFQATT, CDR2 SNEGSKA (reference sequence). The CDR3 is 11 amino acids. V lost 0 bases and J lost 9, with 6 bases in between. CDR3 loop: CSARDGREQFF. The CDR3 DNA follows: TGCAGTGCTAGAGATGGGCGTGAGCAGTTCTTC.

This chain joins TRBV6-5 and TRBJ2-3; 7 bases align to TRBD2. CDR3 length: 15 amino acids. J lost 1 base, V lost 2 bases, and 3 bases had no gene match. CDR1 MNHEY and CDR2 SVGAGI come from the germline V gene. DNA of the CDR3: TGTGCCAGCAGTTACGGCGGGAGTGGCACAGATACGCAGTATTTT. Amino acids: CASSYGGSGTDTQYF.

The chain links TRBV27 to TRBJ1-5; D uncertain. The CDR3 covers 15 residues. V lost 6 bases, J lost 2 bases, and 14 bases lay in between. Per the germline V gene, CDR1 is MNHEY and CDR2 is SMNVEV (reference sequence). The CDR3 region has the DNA TGTGCCAGCAGCCCCGGGGTGGAGGGCAATCAGCCCCAGCATTTT. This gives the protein CASSPGVEGNQPQHF.

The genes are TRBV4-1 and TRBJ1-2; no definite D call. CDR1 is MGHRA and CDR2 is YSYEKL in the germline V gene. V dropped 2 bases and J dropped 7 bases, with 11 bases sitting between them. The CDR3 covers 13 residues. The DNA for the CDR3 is TGCGCCAGCAGCCAAATAATGGCCGGTGGCTACACCTTC. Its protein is CASSQIMAGGYTF.

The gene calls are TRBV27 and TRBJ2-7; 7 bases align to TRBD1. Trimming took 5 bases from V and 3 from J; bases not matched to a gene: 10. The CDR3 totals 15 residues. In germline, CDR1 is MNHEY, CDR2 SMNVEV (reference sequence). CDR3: CASSALPGQHYEQYF. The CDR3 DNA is TGTGCCAGCAGTGCACTCCCGGGACAGCACTACGAGCAGTACTTC.

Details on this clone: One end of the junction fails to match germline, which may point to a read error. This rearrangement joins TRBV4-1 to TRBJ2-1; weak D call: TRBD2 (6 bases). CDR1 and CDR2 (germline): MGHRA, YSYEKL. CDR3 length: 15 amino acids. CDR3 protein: CASRQAGTGTVEQFF. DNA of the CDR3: TGCGCCAGCAGGCAAGCCGGGACTGGAACAGTTGAGCAGTTCTTC.

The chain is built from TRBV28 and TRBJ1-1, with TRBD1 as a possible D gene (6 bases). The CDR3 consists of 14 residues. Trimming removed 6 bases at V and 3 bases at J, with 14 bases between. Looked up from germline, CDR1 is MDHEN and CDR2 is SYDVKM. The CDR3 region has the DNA TGTGCCAGCAGGCCCACAGGGATGCACACTGAAGCTTTCTTT. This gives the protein CASRPTGMHTEAFF.

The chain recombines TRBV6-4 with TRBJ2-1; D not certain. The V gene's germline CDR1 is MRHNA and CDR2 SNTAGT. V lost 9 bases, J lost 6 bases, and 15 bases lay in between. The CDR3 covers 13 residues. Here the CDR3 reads CASARVLGNEQFF. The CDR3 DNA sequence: TGTGCCAGTGCCCGAGTCTTAGGCAATGAGCAGTTCTTC.

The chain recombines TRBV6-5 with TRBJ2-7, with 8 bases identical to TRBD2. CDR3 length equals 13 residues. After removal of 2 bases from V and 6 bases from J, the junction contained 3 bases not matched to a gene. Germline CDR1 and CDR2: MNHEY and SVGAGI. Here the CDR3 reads CASSYQREREQYF. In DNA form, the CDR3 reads TGTGCCAGCAGTTACCAGCGGGAGCGCGAGCAGTACTTC.

This CDR3 is CASSYGLSPAREQYF. The CDR3 bases are TGTGCCAGCAGTTACGGGTTGAGTCCCGCCCGCGAGCAGTACTTC. The chain is built from TRBV6-5 and TRBJ2-7, with unresolved D. Germline V gene data show CDR1 as MNHEY and CDR2 as SVGAGI. The CDR3 is made up of 15 amino acids. V was pared by 2 bases and J by 6 bases, with 17 bases between.

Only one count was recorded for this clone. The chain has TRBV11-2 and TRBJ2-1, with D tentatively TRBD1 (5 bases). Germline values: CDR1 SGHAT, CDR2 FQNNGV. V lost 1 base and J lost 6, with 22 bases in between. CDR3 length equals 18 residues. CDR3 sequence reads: CASSLVRLGHQPLNEQFF. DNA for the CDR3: TGTGCCAGCAGCTTAGTCAGGTTGGGGCACCAGCCCCTCAATGAGCAGTTCTTC.

CDR3 in amino acids: CASSPLREAGTDTQYF. In DNA, the CDR3 is TGTGCCAGCAGCCCATTGCGGGAGGCCGGTACAGATACGCAGTATTTT. The genes are TRBV11-2 and TRBJ2-3; TRBD2 agrees at 8 bases. The CDR3 has 16 amino acids. The V gene's germline CDR1 is SGHAT and CDR2 FQNNGV. Unmatched junction bases numbered 10, after V lost 5 bases and J lost 3 bases. The variable domain in full, completed from reference TRBV11-2 and TRBJ2-3, reads EAGVAQSPRYKIIEKRQSVAFWCNPISGHATLYWYQQILGQGPKLLIQFQNNGVVDDSQLPKDRFSAERLKGVDSTLKIQPAKLEDSAVYLCASSPLREAGTDTQYFGPGTRLTVL.

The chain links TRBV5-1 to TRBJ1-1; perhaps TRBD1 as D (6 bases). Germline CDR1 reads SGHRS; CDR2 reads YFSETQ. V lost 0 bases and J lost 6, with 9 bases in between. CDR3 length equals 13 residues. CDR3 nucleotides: TGCGCCAGCAGCTTGGCCTCAGGGGCTGAAGCTTTCTTT. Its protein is CASSLASGAEAFF. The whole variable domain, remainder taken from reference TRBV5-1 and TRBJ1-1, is KAGVTQTPRYLIKTRGQQVTLSCSPISGHRSVSWYQQTPGQGLQFLFEYFSETQRNKGNFPGRFSGRQFSNSRSEMNVSTLELGDSALYLCASSLASGAEAFFGQGTRLTVV.

The CDR3 nucleotides read TGTGCCAGCAGCGGGGGGGGAAACATTCAGTACTTC. It encodes CASSGGGNIQYF. The chain combines TRBV9 with TRBJ2-4; 7 positions agree with TRBD2. Unmatched junction bases numbered 0, after V lost 3 bases and J lost 6 bases. Germline V gene lookup returns CDR1 SGDLS and CDR2 YYNGEE. This CDR3 is built from 12 residues.